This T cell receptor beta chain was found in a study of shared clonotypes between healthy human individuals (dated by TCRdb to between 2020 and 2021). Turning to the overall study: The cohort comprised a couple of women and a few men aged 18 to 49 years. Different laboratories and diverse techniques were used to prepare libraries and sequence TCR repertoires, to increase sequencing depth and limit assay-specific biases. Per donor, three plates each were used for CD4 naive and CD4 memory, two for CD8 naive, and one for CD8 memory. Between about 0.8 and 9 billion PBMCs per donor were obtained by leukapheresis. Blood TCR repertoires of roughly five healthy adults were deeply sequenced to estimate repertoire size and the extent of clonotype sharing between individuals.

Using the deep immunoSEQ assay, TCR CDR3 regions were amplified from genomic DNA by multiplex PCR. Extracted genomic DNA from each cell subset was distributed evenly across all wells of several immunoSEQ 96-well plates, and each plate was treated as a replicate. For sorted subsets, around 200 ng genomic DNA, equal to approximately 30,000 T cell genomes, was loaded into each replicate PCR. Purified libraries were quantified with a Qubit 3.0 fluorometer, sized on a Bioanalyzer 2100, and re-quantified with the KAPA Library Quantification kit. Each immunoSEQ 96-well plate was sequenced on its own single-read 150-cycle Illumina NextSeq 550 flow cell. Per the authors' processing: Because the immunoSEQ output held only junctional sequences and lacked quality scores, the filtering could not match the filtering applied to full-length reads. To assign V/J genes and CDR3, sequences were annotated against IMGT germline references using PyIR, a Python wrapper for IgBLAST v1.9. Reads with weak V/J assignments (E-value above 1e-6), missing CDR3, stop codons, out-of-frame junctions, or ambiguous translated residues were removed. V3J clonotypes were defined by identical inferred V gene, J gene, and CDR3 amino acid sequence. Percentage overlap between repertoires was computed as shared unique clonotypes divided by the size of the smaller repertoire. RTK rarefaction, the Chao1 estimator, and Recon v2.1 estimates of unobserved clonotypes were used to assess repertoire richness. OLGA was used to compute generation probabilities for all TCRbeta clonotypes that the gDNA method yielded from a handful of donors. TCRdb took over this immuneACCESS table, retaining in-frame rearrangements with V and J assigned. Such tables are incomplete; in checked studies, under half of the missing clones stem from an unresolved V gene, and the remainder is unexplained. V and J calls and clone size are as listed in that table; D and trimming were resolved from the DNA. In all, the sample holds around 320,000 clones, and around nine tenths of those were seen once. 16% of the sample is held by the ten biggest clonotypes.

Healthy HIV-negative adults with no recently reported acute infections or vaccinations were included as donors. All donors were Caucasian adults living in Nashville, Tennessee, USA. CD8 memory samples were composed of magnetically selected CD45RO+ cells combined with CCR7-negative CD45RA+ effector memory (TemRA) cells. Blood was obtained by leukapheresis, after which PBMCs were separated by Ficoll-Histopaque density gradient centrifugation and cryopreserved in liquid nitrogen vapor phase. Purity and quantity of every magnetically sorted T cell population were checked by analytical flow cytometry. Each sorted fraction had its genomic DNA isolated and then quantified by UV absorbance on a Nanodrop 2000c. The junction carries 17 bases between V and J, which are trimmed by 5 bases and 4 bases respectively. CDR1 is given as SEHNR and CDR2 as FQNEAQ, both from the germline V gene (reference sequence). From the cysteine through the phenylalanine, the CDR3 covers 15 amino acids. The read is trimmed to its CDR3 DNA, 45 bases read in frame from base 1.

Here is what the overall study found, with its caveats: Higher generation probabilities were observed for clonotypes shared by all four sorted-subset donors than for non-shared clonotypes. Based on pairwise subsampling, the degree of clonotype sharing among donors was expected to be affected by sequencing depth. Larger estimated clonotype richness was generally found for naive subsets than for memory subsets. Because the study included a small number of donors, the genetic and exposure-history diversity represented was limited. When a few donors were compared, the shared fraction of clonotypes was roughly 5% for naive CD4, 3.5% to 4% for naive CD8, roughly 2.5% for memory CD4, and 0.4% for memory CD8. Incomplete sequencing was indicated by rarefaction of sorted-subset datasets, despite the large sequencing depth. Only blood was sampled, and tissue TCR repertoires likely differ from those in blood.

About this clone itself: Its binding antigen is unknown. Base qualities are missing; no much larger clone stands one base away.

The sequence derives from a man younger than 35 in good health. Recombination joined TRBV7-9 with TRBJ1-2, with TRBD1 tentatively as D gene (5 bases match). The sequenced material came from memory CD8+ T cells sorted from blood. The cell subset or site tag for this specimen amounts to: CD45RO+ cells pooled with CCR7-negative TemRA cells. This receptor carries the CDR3 CASSTGPTGVYGYTF. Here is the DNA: TGTGCCAGCAGCACGGGACCTACGGGGGTCTATGGCTACACCTTC.